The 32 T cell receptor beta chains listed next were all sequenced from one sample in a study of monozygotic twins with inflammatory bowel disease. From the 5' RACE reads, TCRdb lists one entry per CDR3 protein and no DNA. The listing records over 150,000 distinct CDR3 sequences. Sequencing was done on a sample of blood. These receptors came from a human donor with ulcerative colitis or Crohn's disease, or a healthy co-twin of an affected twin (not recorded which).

CDR3 region: CASSHFLRDQGYTF. The V call is TRBV14, the J call TRBJ1-2. Germline V gene lookup returns CDR1 SGHDN and CDR2 FVKESK. The CDR3 runs 14 residues.

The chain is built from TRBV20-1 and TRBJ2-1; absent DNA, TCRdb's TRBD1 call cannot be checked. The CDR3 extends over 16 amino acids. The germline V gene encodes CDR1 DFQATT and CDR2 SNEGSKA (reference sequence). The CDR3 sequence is CSAITTGGLSYNEQFF.

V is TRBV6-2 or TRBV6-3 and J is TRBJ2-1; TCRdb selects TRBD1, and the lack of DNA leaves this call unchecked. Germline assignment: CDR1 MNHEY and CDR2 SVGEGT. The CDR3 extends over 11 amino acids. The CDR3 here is CASWAGTVGFF.

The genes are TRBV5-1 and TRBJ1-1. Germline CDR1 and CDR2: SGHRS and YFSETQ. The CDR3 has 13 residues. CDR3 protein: CASSLEENTEAFF. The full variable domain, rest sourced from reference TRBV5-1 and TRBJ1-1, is KAGVTQTPRYLIKTRGQQVTLSCSPISGHRSVSWYQQTPGQGLQFLFEYFSETQRNKGNFPGRFSGRQFSNSRSEMNVSTLELGDSALYLCASSLEENTEAFFGQGTRLTVV.

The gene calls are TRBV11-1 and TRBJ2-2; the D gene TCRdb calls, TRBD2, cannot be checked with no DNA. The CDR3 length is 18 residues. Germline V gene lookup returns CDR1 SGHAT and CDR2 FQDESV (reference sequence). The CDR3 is CASSSLIALAVNTGELFF.

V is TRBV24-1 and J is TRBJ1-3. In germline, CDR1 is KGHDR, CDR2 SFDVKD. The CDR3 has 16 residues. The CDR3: CATSETSPLSGNTIYF.

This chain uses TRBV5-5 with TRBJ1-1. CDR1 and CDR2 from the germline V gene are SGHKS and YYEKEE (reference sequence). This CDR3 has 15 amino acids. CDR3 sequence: CASSPRDSWKAEAFF.

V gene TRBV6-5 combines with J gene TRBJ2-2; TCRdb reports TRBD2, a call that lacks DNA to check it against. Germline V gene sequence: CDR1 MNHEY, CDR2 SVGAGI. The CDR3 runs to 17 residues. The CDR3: CASSSTAGGTNTGELFF.

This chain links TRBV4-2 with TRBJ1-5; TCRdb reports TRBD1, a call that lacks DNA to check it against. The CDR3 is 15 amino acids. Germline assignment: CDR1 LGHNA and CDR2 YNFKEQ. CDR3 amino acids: CASSHPGSQSQPQHF.

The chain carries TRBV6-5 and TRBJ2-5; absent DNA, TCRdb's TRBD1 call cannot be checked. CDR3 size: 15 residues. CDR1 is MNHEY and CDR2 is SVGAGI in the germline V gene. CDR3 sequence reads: CASSLESGELETQYF.

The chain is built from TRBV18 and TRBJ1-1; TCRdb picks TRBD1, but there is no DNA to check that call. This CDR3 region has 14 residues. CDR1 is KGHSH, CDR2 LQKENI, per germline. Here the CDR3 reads CASSPSGANTEAFF. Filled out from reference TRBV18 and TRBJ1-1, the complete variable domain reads NAGVMQNPRHLVRRRGQEARLRCSPMKGHSHVYWYRQLPEEGLKFMVYLQKENIIDESGMPKERFSAEFPKEGPSILRIQQVVRGDSAAYFCASSPSGANTEAFFGQGTRLTVV.

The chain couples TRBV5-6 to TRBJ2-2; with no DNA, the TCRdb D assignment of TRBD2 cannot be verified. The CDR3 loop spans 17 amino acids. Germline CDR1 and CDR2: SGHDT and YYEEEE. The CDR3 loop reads CASTTPTSGEITGELFF. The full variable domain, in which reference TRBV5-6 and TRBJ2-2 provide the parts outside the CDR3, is DAGVTQSPTHLIKTRGQQVTLRCSPKSGHDTVSWYQQALGQGPQFIFQYYEEEERQRGNFPDRFSGHQFPNYSSELNVNALLLGDSALYLCASTTPTSGEITGELFFGEGSRLTVL.

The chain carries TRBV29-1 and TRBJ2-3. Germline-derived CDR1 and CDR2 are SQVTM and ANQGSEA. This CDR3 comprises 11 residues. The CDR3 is CSVFQSDTQYF.

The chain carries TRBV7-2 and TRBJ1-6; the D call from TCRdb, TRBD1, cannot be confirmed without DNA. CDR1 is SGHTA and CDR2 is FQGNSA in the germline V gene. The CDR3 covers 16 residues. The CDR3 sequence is CASSLVSDRGNSPLHF.

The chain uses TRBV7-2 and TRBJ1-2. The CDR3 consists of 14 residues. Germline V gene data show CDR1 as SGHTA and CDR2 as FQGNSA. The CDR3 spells CASSPLVGNYGYTF. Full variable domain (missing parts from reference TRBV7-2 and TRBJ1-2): GAGVSQSPSNKVTEKGKDVELRCDPISGHTALYWYRQSLGQGLEFLIYFQGNSAPDKSGLPSDRFSAERTGGSVSTLTIQRTQQEDSAVYLCASSPLVGNYGYTFGSGTRLTVV.

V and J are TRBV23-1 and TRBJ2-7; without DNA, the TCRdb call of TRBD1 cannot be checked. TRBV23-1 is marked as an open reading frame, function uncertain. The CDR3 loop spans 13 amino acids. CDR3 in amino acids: CASSHRTGAEQYF.

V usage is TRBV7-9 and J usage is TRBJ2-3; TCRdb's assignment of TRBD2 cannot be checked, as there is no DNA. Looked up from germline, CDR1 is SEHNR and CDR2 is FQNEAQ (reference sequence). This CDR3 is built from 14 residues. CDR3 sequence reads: CASSRGGATDTQYF.

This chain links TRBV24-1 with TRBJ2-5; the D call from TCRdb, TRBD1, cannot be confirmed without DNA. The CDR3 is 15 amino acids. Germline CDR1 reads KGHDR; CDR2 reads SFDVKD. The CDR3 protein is CATSDFLQGKETQYF.

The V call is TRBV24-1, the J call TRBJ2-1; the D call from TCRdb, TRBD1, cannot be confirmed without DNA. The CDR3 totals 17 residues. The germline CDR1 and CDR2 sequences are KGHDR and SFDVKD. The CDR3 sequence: CATSDHRGRRVGNEQFF.

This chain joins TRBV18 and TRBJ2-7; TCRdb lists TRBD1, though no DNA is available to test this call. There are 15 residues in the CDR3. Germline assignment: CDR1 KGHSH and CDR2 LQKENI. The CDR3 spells CASSPRRTGPYEQYF.

The chain's CDR3 is CASGWGTSNQPQHF. The chain employs TRBV6-6 and TRBJ1-5; TCRdb indicates TRBD1, and absent DNA this call remains unverified. Germline loops: CDR1 MNHNY, CDR2 SVGAGI (reference sequence). The CDR3 extends over 14 amino acids.

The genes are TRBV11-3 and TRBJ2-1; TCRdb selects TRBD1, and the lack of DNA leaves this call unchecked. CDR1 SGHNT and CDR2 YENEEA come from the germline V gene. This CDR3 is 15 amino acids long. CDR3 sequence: CASSLHLGDYNEQFF.

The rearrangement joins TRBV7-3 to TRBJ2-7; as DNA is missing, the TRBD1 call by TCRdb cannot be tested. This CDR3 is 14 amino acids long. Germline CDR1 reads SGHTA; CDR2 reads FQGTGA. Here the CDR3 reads CASSVTATTYEQYF.

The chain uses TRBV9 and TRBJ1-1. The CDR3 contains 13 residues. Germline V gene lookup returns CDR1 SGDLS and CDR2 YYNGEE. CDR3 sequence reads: CASSALGGTEAFF.

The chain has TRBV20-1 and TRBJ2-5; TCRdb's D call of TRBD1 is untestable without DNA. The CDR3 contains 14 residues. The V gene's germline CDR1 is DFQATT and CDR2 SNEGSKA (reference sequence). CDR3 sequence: CSARGTGRGETQYF.

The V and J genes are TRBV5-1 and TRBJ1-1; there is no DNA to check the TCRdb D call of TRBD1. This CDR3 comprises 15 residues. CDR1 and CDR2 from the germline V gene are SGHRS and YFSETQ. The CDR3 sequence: CASSWSGLKDTEAFF.

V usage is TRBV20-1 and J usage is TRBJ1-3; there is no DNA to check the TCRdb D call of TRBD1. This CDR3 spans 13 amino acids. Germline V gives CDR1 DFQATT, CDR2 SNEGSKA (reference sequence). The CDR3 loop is CSASPGMGNTIYF.

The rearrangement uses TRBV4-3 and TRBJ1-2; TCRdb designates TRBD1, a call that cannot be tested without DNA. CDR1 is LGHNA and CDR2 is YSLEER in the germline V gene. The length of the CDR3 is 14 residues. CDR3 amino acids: CASSQDRGGRGYTF.

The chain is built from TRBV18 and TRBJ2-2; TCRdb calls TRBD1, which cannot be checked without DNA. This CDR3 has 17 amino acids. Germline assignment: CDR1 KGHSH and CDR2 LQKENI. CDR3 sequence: CASSPPLRDRGSGELFF. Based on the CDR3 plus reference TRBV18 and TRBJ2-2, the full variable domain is NAGVMQNPRHLVRRRGQEARLRCSPMKGHSHVYWYRQLPEEGLKFMVYLQKENIIDESGMPKERFSAEFPKEGPSILRIQQVVRGDSAAYFCASSPPLRDRGSGELFFGEGSRLTVL.

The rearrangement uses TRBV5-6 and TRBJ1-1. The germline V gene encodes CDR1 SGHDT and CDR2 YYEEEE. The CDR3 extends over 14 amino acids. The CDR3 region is CASSWDRANTEAFF.

CDR3 residues: CASSEPGRLSYEQYF. This chain links TRBV10-2 with TRBJ2-7; TCRdb calls TRBD1, which cannot be checked without DNA. CDR1 and CDR2 from the germline V gene are WSHSY and SAAADI. The CDR3 spans 15 residues.

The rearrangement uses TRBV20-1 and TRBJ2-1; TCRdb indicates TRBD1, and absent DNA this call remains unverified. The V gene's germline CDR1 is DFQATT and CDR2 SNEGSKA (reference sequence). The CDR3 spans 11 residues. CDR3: CSTWGDNEQFF.